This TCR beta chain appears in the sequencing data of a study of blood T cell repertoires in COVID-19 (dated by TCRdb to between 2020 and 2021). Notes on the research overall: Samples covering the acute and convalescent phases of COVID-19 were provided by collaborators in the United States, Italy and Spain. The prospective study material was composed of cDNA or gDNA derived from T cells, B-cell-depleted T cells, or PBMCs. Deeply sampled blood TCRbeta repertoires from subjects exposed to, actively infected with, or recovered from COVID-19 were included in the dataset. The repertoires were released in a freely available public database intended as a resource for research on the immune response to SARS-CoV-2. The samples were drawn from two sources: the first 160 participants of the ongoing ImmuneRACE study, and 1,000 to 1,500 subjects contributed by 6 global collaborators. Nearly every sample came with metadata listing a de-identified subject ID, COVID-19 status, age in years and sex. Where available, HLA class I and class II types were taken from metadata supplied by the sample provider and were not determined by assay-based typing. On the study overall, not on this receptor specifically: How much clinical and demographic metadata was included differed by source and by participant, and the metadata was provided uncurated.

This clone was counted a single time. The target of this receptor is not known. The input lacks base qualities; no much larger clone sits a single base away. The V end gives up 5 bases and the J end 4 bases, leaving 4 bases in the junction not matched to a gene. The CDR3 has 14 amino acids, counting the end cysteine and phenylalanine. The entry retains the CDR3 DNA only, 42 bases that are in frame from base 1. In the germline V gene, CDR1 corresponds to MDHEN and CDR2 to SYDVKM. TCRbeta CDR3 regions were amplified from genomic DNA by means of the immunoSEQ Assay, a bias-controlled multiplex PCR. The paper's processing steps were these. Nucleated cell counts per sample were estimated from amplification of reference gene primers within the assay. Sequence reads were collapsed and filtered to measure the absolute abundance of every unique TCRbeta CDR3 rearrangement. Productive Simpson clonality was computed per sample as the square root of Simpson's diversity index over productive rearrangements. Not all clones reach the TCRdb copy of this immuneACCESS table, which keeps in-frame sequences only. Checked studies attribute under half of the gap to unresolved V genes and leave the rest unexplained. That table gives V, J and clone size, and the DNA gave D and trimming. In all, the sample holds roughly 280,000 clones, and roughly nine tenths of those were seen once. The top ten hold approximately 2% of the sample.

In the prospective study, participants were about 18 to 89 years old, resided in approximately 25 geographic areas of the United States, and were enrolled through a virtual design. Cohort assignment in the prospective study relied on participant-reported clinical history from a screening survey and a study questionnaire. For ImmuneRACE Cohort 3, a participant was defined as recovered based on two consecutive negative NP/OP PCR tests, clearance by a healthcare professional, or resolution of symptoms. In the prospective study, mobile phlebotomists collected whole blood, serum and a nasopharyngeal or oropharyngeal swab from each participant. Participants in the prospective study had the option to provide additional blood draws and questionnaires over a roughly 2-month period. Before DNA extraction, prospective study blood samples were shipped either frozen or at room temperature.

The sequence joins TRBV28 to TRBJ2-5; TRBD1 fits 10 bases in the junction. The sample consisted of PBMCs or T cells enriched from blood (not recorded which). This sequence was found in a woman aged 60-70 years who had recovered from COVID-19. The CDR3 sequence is CASSPRQGAETQYF. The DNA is TGTGCCAGCAGTCCTCGACAGGGGGCAGAGACCCAGTACTTC.